These 19 T cell receptor beta chains were sequenced from one sample in a study of T cells in localized non-small cell lung cancer. Assay: immunoSEQ multiplex PCR; the TCRdb copy retains only in-frame clones and omits some. The table records roughly 3,500 clones, approximately 30% of them present only once. This specimen consisted of lung tumor tissue, obtained before any cancer treatment. These receptors were taken from a man aged 40 to 75 with stage III lung adenocarcinoma.

The chain couples TRBV14 to TRBJ2-4, with D perhaps matching TRBD2 (5 bases). Looked up from germline, CDR1 is SGHDN and CDR2 is FVKESK. This CDR3 has 16 amino acids. Trimming cost V 4 bases and J 0 bases, with 13 bases left between them. In DNA form, the CDR3 reads TGTGCCAGCAGCCCGGGAACTGGGCTAGCCAAAAACATTCAGTACTTC. Its protein product is CASSPGTGLAKNIQYF.

The chain links TRBV6-8 to TRBJ1-6; 7 bases match TRBD1. CDR1 and CDR2 from the germline V gene are MNHGY and SAAAGT. This CDR3 has 15 residues. J gave up 6 bases and V 6 bases, and 8 bases lay outside the gene matches. CDR3 nucleotide sequence: TGTGCCAGCAGCCGAAACAGGGGTAGTAATTCACCCCTCCACTTT. Its protein product is CASSRNRGSNSPLHF.

In its sample, this clone is medium-sized. The rearrangement links TRBV11-3 to TRBJ1-1; D might be TRBD1 (6 bases). The CDR3 contains 14 residues. Per germline, CDR1 SGHNT and CDR2 YENEEA. The V and J ends lost 5 bases and 1 base respectively, with 11 bases between them. The CDR3 sequence: CASSGLQGNTEAFF. The CDR3 coding sequence is TGTGCCAGCAGCGGACTACAGGGGAACACTGAAGCTTTCTTT. The entire variable domain, with the rest obtained from reference TRBV11-3 and TRBJ1-1, is as follows: EAGVVQSPRYKIIEKKQPVAFWCNPISGHNTLYWYLQNLGQGPELLIRYENEEAVDDSQLPKDRFSAERLKGVDSTLKIQPAELGDSAVYLCASSGLQGNTEAFFGQGTRLTVV.

This clone was observed a handful of times. This chain connects TRBV11-3 to TRBJ1-1, with D unresolved. The CDR3 is made up of 14 amino acids. CDR1 and CDR2 from the germline V gene are SGHNT and YENEEA. The germline V and J ends were trimmed by 7 bases and 1 base, with 13 bases remaining between them. The CDR3, as DNA: TGTGCCAGCAATATCGAACGGGGGAACACTGAAGCTTTCTTT. This codes for CASNIERGNTEAFF. Filled out from reference TRBV11-3 and TRBJ1-1, the complete variable domain reads EAGVVQSPRYKIIEKKQPVAFWCNPISGHNTLYWYLQNLGQGPELLIRYENEEAVDDSQLPKDRFSAERLKGVDSTLKIQPAELGDSAVYLCASNIERGNTEAFFGQGTRLTVV.

This clone is classed as medium-sized. The rearrangement joins TRBV6-8 to TRBJ1-1, with D uncertain. Trimming removed 8 bases at V and 6 bases at J, with 16 bases between. This CDR3 has 13 amino acids. Per the germline V gene, CDR1 is MNHGY and CDR2 is SAAAGT. The CDR3 nucleotides read TGTGCCAGCTCTATGTGGGATTGGGCTGAAGCTTTCTTT. It codes for CASSMWDWAEAFF.

This clone was counted between two and nine times. The chain carries TRBV12-5 and TRBJ1-1; 7 positions match TRBD1. V shed 1 base, J shed 1 base, and the junction held 3 bases outside the gene matches. CDR1 LGHNT and CDR2 FRNRAP come from the germline V gene. The CDR3 loop spans 15 amino acids. Here the CDR3 DNA reads TGTGCTAGTGGTTTGGGGGACAGCACGAACACTGAAGCTTTCTTT. The encoded protein is CASGLGDSTNTEAFF.

This clone counts as large (0.1 to 1%). The chain joins TRBV19 to TRBJ1-1; possibly TRBD1 for D (5 bases). CDR1 is LNHDA, CDR2 SQIVND, per germline (reference sequence). V dropped 3 bases and J dropped 7 bases, with 12 bases sitting between them. The CDR3 contains 13 residues. Here the CDR3 reads CASSMRSTDEAFF. In DNA form, the CDR3 reads TGTGCCAGTAGTATGAGGTCGACAGATGAAGCTTTCTTT.

By share, this clone ranks as large (0.1 to 1%). The genes are TRBV6-1 and TRBJ2-5; D gene uncertain. V was pared by 0 bases and J by 0 bases, with 14 bases between. Germline CDR1 reads MNHNS; CDR2 reads SASEGT. The CDR3 runs 17 residues. Here the CDR3 reads CASSEAPPANNQETQYF. CDR3 in DNA: TGTGCCAGCAGTGAAGCGCCCCCAGCCAATAACCAAGAGACCCAGTACTTC.

In this sample, this clone turned up a few times. The chain couples TRBV9 to TRBJ1-5; D is possibly TRBD1 (5 bases). The CDR3 totals 15 residues. Trimming removed 4 bases from V and 0 bases from J, with 11 bases in between. From germline, CDR1 is SGDLS and CDR2 YYNGEE. The CDR3 DNA sequence: TGTGCCAGCAGCTCGGGACTTTCTAGCAATCAGCCCCAGCATTTT. It codes for CASSSGLSSNQPQHF.

In this sample, this clone is medium-sized (0.01 to 0.1%). This rearrangement joins TRBV30 to TRBJ2-7; 10 nucleotides agree with TRBD1. From germline, CDR1 is GTSNPN and CDR2 SVGIG (reference sequence). The CDR3 is 13 amino acids. V lost 8 bases, J lost 4 bases, and 8 bases stayed unmatched. The CDR3 DNA is TGTGCCGCTACCGGGACAGGGGCTTACGAGCAGTACTTC. Translating it yields CAATGTGAYEQYF.

This clone turned up a few times. The rearrangement links TRBV11-3 to TRBJ2-3; unclear D gene. Germline CDR1 is SGHNT and CDR2 is YENEEA. CDR3 length: 14 residues. V shed 5 bases and J shed 4 bases, with 13 bases lying between them. The CDR3 loop reads CASSRSRLPDTQYF. As DNA, the CDR3 is TGTGCCAGCAGCCGTTCCCGTTTACCAGATACGCAGTATTTT.

This clone appeared a few times. J is TRBJ2-1 and V is TRBV6-8; 7 positions match TRBD1. CDR1 and CDR2 from the germline V gene are MNHGY and SAAAGT. This CDR3 spans 13 amino acids. V trimming: 6 bases; J trimming: 5 bases; junction bases outside the gene matches: 4. CDR3 sequence reads: CASSLTGDNEQFF. In DNA, the CDR3 is TGTGCCAGCAGCCTCACAGGGGACAATGAGCAGTTCTTC.

This clone was counted a few times. This rearrangement joins TRBV6-8 to TRBJ2-7; possible D gene TRBD1, 6 bases. V was pared by 6 bases and J by 3 bases, with 12 bases between. The length of the CDR3 is 13 residues. Germline CDR1 reads MNHGY; CDR2 reads SAAAGT. In DNA, the CDR3 is TGTGCCAGCAGCTACGGACAGCGCTACGAGCAGTACTTC. Translated, it gives CASSYGQRYEQYF.

The rearrangement uses TRBV6-8 and TRBJ2-1; TRBD2 matches at 9 bases. CDR3 length: 15 residues. Germline V lookup: CDR1 MNHGY, CDR2 SAAAGT. V was clipped by 6 bases and J by 4 bases; unmatched bases: 7. The CDR3 sequence is CASRGAGGTYNEQFF. The CDR3 region has the DNA TGTGCCAGCAGGGGAGCGGGAGGCACATACAATGAGCAGTTCTTC.

The chain has TRBV19 and TRBJ2-3, with 8 bases fitting TRBD1. The germline V gene encodes CDR1 LNHDA and CDR2 SQIVND (reference sequence). J lost 6 bases, V lost 3 bases, and 8 bases had no gene match. The CDR3 consists of 15 residues. CDR3 nucleotides: TGTGCCAGTAGTATCGGACAGGGTAGTATTGATACGCAGTATTTT. This codes for CASSIGQGSIDTQYF.

This clone counts as medium-sized. V usage is TRBV6-8 and J usage is TRBJ2-5; D may match TRBD1 or TRBD2 (5 bases each). CDR3 length equals 14 residues. Germline V lookup: CDR1 MNHGY, CDR2 SAAAGT. Between the trimmed V and J ends, which lost 7 bases and 5 bases, there was a span of 17 bases. The CDR3 coding sequence is TGTGCCAGCACTTCCCGGGACCCCAGGGAGACCCAGTACTTC. Translation: CASTSRDPRETQYF.

V and J are TRBV28 and TRBJ2-7, with 8 bases aligning to TRBD1. The CDR3 sequence is 15 residues long. Germline CDR1 reads MDHEN; CDR2 reads SYDVKM. With V trimmed by 3 bases and J by 2 bases, 6 bases remained unmatched. The CDR3 loop is CASSFWQGATYEQYF. As DNA, the CDR3 is TGTGCCAGCAGTTTCTGGCAGGGGGCCACCTACGAGCAGTACTTC.

This chain joins TRBV18 and TRBJ1-1, with 8 bases aligning to TRBD1. Germline loops: CDR1 KGHSH, CDR2 LQKENI. J lost 1 base, V lost 6 bases, and 4 bases had no gene match. The CDR3 contains 14 residues. CDR3 in DNA: TGTGCCAGCTCTCGACAGGGGAGGAACACTGAAGCTTTCTTT. It encodes CASSRQGRNTEAFF. Full variable domain (remainder filled in from reference TRBV18 and TRBJ1-1): NAGVMQNPRHLVRRRGQEARLRCSPMKGHSHVYWYRQLPEEGLKFMVYLQKENIIDESGMPKERFSAEFPKEGPSILRIQQVVRGDSAAYFCASSRQGRNTEAFFGQGTRLTVV.

CDR3 amino acids: CASSLGIVSGSKANEQFF. CDR3 DNA sequence: TGCGCCAGCAGCTTGGGTATCGTAAGCGGGAGTAAAGCCAATGAGCAGTTCTTC. The V call is TRBV5-1, the J call TRBJ2-1; 8 bases are a match to TRBD2. Germline CDR1 is SGHRS and CDR2 is YFSETQ. There are 18 residues in the CDR3. J lost 6 bases, V lost 0 bases, and 14 bases had no gene match.